The next 13 T cell receptor beta chains were all read from a single sample in a study of blood T cells in healthy people across ages. It was with a sample-barcoded 5' primer and a J-beta primer mix that a second PCR of roughly 6 to 12 cycles was run. TCRdb reprocessed the 5' RACE reads with MiXCR, giving one entry per CDR3 protein. The sample holds about 1.5 million distinct CDR3 sequences, 35% to 45% seen once. The sample taken for sequencing was blood. All receptors derive from a woman younger than 30 in good health.

V is TRBV9 and J is TRBJ2-3; TRBD1 is a possible D gene (5 bases). The CDR3 has 15 amino acids. With 0 bases removed from V and 5 bases from J, the gap between germline ends came to 13 bases. Looked up from germline, CDR1 is SGDLS and CDR2 is YYNGEE. The CDR3 protein is CASSVVQDEQDTQYF. The DNA for the CDR3 is TGTGCCAGCAGCGTAGTACAGGACGAACAAGATACGCAGTATTTT.

The J gene is TRBJ2-1, the V gene TRBV13; 7 bases align to TRBD2. The V segment lost 2 bases and the J segment 7 bases; nucleotides outside the gene matches: 11. The CDR3 totals 16 residues. Per germline, CDR1 PRHDT and CDR2 FYEKMQ (reference sequence). CDR3 sequence: CASSLLRRLARNEQFF. The CDR3 DNA reads as TGTGCCAGCAGCTTATTACGCCGACTAGCCAGGAATGAGCAGTTCTTC.

The J gene is TRBJ1-1, the V gene TRBV27, with D unresolved. Trimming took 5 bases from V and 2 from J, leaving 12 bases between them. CDR1 MNHEY and CDR2 SMNVEV come from the germline V gene (reference sequence). This CDR3 comprises 14 residues. CDR3 loop: CASSQGGSNTEAFF. CDR3 DNA sequence: TGTGCCAGCAGTCAAGGAGGGAGTAACACTGAAGCTTTCTTT.

The V and J genes are TRBV5-1 and TRBJ1-1; 8 bases are shared with TRBD1. The CDR3 has 15 residues. V gave up 4 bases and J gave up 6 bases; unmatched junction bases: 11. Germline V gives CDR1 SGHRS, CDR2 YFSETQ. CDR3 DNA sequence: TGCGCCAGCAGCCCCACGACAGGGGCCCTCGCTGAAGCTTTCTTT. Amino acid sequence: CASSPTTGALAEAFF. The full variable domain, its missing parts supplied by reference TRBV5-1 and TRBJ1-1, is KAGVTQTPRYLIKTRGQQVTLSCSPISGHRSVSWYQQTPGQGLQFLFEYFSETQRNKGNFPGRFSGRQFSNSRSEMNVSTLELGDSALYLCASSPTTGALAEAFFGQGTRLTVV.

The J gene is TRBJ2-7, the V gene TRBV4-2, with 8 positions matching TRBD1. The germline gives CDR1 LGHNA, CDR2 YNFKEQ. With 8 bases clipped from V and 5 bases from J, the junction kept 8 bases outside the gene matches. The CDR3 loop spans 13 amino acids. The chain's CDR3 is CASRETGDHEQYF. CDR3 DNA sequence: TGTGCCAGCCGGGAGACAGGGGACCACGAGCAGTACTTC.

The rearrangement uses TRBV7-9 and TRBJ2-1; TRBD1 is a possible D gene (5 bases). V lost 6 bases, J lost 4 bases, and 19 bases lay in between. Germline CDR1 is SEHNR and CDR2 is FQNEAQ (reference sequence). The CDR3 length is 16 residues. CDR3: CASRPRGALRYNEQFF. CDR3 nucleotides: TGTGCCAGCAGGCCCCGTGGGGCGCTGAGATACAATGAGCAGTTCTTC.

This chain uses TRBV12-3 or TRBV12-4 with TRBJ2-7, with D tentatively TRBD1 (6 bases). V lost 5 bases, J lost 6 bases, and 14 bases lay in between. The CDR3 runs 13 residues. The CDR3 protein is CASSGAQGREQYF. Here the CDR3 DNA reads TGTGCCAGCAGTGGGGCTCAGGGGCGCGAGCAGTACTTC.

This clonotype has only a few counts. The V call is TRBV20-1, the J call TRBJ2-1, with 13 bases aligning to TRBD2. V trimming: 6 bases; J trimming: 1 base; junction bases outside the gene matches: 6. The germline gives CDR1 DFQATT, CDR2 SNEGSKA (reference sequence). The CDR3 runs to 16 residues. This CDR3 reads CSAVTSGRVSYNEQFF. DNA for the CDR3: TGCAGTGCGGTCACTAGCGGGAGGGTTTCCTACAATGAGCAGTTCTTC.

A note on this clonotype: At one boundary the junction diverges from the germline segment, which might be a read error. The CDR3 reads CGAGAGKESYGYTF. CDR3 DNA: TGCGGTGCGGGGGCGGGGAAAGAAAGCTATGGCTACACCTTC. V gene TRBV20-1 combines with J gene TRBJ1-2; maybe TRBD1 (6 bases). This CDR3 has 14 amino acids. The V gene's germline CDR1 is DFQATT and CDR2 SNEGSKA (reference sequence).

The rearrangement links TRBV27 to TRBJ2-1, with 9 bases matching TRBD2. The CDR3 spans 15 residues. Per germline, CDR1 MNHEY and CDR2 SMNVEV (reference sequence). The trim removed 6 bases at V and 5 bases at J, leaving 8 bases unmatched. The CDR3, as DNA: TGTGCCAGCAGCCCTCCCCAGCGGGGGGACAATGAGCAGTTCTTC. Protein product: CASSPPQRGDNEQFF.

This clonotype has a handful of counts. J is TRBJ2-5 and V is TRBV28; 7 bases are shared with TRBD1. Germline V gene data show CDR1 as MDHEN and CDR2 as SYDVKM. The V gene end was trimmed by 2 bases and the J gene end by 2 bases; junction bases not matched to a gene: 8. The CDR3 is made up of 16 amino acids. Written as DNA, the CDR3 is TGTGCCAGCAGTTTACCGACAGGGCCGAGGCAAGAGACCCAGTACTTC. This codes for CASSLPTGPRQETQYF. Using reference TRBV28 and TRBJ2-5 for the parts outside the CDR3, the full variable domain is DVKVTQSSRYLVKRTGEKVFLECVQDMDHENMFWYRQDPGLGLRLIYFSYDVKMKEKGDIPEGYSVSREKKERFSLILESASTNQTSMYLCASSLPTGPRQETQYFGPGTRLLVL.

V and J are TRBV29-1 and TRBJ2-4, with D unclear. The J call may be wrong; the DNA end is better matched by TRBJ2-7. The V gene's germline CDR1 is SQVTM and CDR2 ANQGSEA. This CDR3 contains 13 residues. The DNA for the CDR3 is TGCAGCTCCCTCGGTGTTAGGTCAGGCGAGCAGTACTTC. Its protein product is CSSLGVRSGEQYF.

This clonotype was observed a few times. V usage is TRBV27 and J usage is TRBJ1-2; D gene uncertain. Trimming took 5 bases from V and 3 from J, leaving 13 bases between them. CDR3 size: 14 residues. CDR1 MNHEY and CDR2 SMNVEV come from the germline V gene (reference sequence). CDR3 sequence reads: CASSARREHYGYTF. CDR3 DNA: TGTGCCAGCAGTGCTAGACGGGAGCACTATGGCTACACCTTC.